Following are 12 T cell receptor beta chains from one sample sequenced in a study of T cells in localized non-small cell lung cancer. Profiled with immunoSEQ multiplex PCR; TCRdb holds only in-frame clones, not every one. The sample has 70,000 to 100,000 clones; around 82% are singletons. The sequences come from peripheral blood, collected before any cancer treatment. Every receptor here comes from a female donor aged 60 or older with stage I lung adenocarcinoma.

There are a few counts of this clone. V and J are TRBV6-6 and TRBJ1-4; no clear D. The CDR3 is 13 amino acids. Trimming pared 5 bases from V and 8 bases from J, leaving 12 bases between. The germline gives CDR1 MNHNY, CDR2 SVGAGI (reference sequence). The CDR3 bases are TGTGCCAGCAGTCCCCGTTCGCAGGAAAAACTGTTTTTT. It is translated as CASSPRSQEKLFF.

This chain connects TRBV10-3 to TRBJ1-1; the D is unclear. V was cut by 3 bases and J by 4 bases, with 6 bases left in between. Germline assignment: CDR1 ENHRY and CDR2 SYGVKD. The CDR3 has 12 residues. In nucleotides, the CDR3 is TGTGCCATCAGTGATCGATCCACTGAAGCTTTCTTT. It encodes CAISDRSTEAFF.

In DNA form, the CDR3 reads TGTGCCAGCAGCTTACGGGCCACGGGAACCTACGAGCAGTACTTC. Its translation: CASSLRATGTYEQYF. This chain links TRBV7-2 with TRBJ2-7; a weak D match, TRBD2 (5 bases). Trimming shortened V by 2 bases and J by 2 bases, and 13 bases separated the two germline ends. CDR1 and CDR2 from the germline V gene are SGHTA and FQGNSA. CDR3 length: 15 amino acids. The complete variable domain, with remaining parts taken from reference TRBV7-2 and TRBJ2-7, reads GAGVSQSPSNKVTEKGKDVELRCDPISGHTALYWYRQSLGQGLEFLIYFQGNSAPDKSGLPSDRFSAERTGGSVSTLTIQRTQQEDSAVYLCASSLRATGTYEQYFGPGTRLTVT.

The J gene is TRBJ2-5, the V gene TRBV7-2, with a weak D call TRBD2 (5 bases). The germline V and J ends were trimmed by 3 bases and 5 bases, with 13 bases remaining between them. The CDR3 sequence is 14 residues long. Looked up from germline, CDR1 is SGHTA and CDR2 is FQGNSA. CDR3 nucleotides: TGTGCCAGCAGCTTTGGGAGTCTCTTGGAGACCCAGTACTTC. Translated, it gives CASSFGSLLETQYF.

The chain has TRBV4-1 and TRBJ2-3; D is undetermined. This CDR3 has 15 residues. Germline loops: CDR1 MGHRA, CDR2 YSYEKL. Trimming took 3 bases from V and 1 from J, leaving 11 bases between them. The CDR3 loop is CASSHAGSRTDTQYF. CDR3 nucleotide sequence: TGCGCCAGCAGCCATGCCGGGTCCCGCACAGATACGCAGTATTTT.

This chain uses TRBV6-4 with TRBJ2-3; possible D gene TRBD2, 6 bases. The CDR3 sequence is 15 residues long. V lost 2 bases and J 1 base, leaving 10 bases between the germline ends. CDR1 and CDR2 from the germline V gene are MRHNA and SNTAGT. The CDR3 sequence is CASSDTGSGTDTQYF. CDR3 nucleotides: TGTGCCAGCAGTGACACCGGGAGTGGCACAGATACGCAGTATTTT.

The sample holds one count of this clone. CDR3 DNA: TGTGCCACCAGCAGAGGGGGCGAGAATCAGCCCCAGCATTTT. Its protein product is CATSRGGENQPQHF. The chain is built from TRBV15 and TRBJ1-5; D is perhaps TRBD1 (5 bases). This CDR3 comprises 14 residues. The germline V gene has CDR1 LNHNV and CDR2 YYDKDF (reference sequence). V was cut by 1 base and J by 4 bases, with 8 bases left in between.

The table lists this clone with a few counts. This chain links TRBV2 with TRBJ1-4; a weak D match, TRBD1 (5 bases). The CDR3 runs to 14 residues. V was trimmed by 6 bases and J by 0 bases, leaving 8 bases between them. Germline V CDR1 and CDR2: SNHLY, FYNNEI. The CDR3 sequence: CASSRVATNEKLFF. The DNA for the CDR3 is TGTGCCAGCAGCAGGGTTGCAACTAATGAAAAACTGTTTTTT. The full variable domain, rest sourced from reference TRBV2 and TRBJ1-4, is EPEVTQTPSHQVTQMGQEVILRCVPISNHLYFYWYRQILGQKVEFLVSFYNNEISEKSEIFDDQFSVERPDGSNFTLKIRSTKLEDSAMYFCASSRVATNEKLFFGSGTQLSVL.

The chain joins TRBV6-5 to TRBJ1-1; a possible D gene is TRBD1 (5 bases). V was shortened by 2 bases and J by 2 bases, with 15 bases between the two germline ends. Looked up from germline, CDR1 is MNHEY and CDR2 is SVGAGI. The CDR3 runs 16 residues. CDR3 nucleotides: TGTGCCAGCAGTTACCCTCCGGGGCGGAGAAACACTGAAGCTTTCTTT. Its protein product is CASSYPPGRRNTEAFF.

The J gene is TRBJ2-3, the V gene TRBV7-8; TRBD2 matches 12 bases. The CDR3 contains 17 residues. Germline CDR1 and CDR2: SGHVS and FQNEAQ. Trimming at V came to 6 bases and at J to 2 bases, leaving 9 bases not matched to a gene. This CDR3 reads CASSPHRLAGATDTQYF. Here the CDR3 DNA reads TGTGCCAGCAGTCCCCACCGACTAGCGGGGGCCACAGATACGCAGTATTTT.

V gene TRBV6-1 combines with J gene TRBJ2-3; 8 nucleotides agree with TRBD1. The CDR3 runs to 16 residues. J lost 3 bases, V lost 2 bases, and 7 bases had no gene match. Germline V gives CDR1 MNHNS, CDR2 SASEGT. CDR3 sequence reads: CASSERAGGETDTQYF. CDR3 DNA sequence: TGTGCCAGCAGTGAACGGGCAGGGGGCGAAACAGATACGCAGTATTTT.

J is TRBJ2-1 and V is TRBV4-3, with a weak D call TRBD2 (6 bases). Deletions cut 2 bases from V and 6 bases from J, with 14 bases between. CDR1 and CDR2 (germline): LGHNA, YSLEER. The CDR3 is made up of 15 amino acids. CDR3 in amino acids: CASSQSGAVGNEQFF. CDR3 bases: TGCGCCAGCAGCCAATCGGGAGCGGTAGGCAATGAGCAGTTCTTC.